These T cell receptor beta chains were read from a single sample in a study of T cell responses to AZD1222 COVID-19 vaccine. This table comes from immunoSEQ multiplex PCR, and its TCRdb copy is limited to in-frame clones, with some not included. The repertoire consists of 95,000 to 110,000 clones, with roughly 87% occurring once and the leading ten covering 4% to 5.5%. The material was peripheral blood, obtained on day 0 of AZD1222 vaccination. The receptors originated from an adult in good health. CDR3s include the opening cysteine and the closing phenylalanine or tryptophan. D genes are given only for firm matches. Clone sizes are given selectively: once, few, many, or a class where the clone is expanded.

V	size	D	J	CDR3	DNA
TRBV7-2	once	.	TRBJ2-1	CASSLRGEQFF	TGTGCCAGCAGCTTGAGGGGTGAGCAGTTCTTC
TRBV19	.	TRBD1	TRBJ1-1	CASSTGDRGNTEAFF	TGTGCCAGTAGTACGGGAGACAGGGGGAACACTGAAGCTTTCTTT
TRBV27	.	TRBD1	TRBJ1-2	CASSPLLGQGYGYTF	TGTGCCAGCAGTCCGTTGCTAGGACAGGGCTATGGCTACACCTTC
TRBV7-9	.	TRBD2	TRBJ2-5	CASSLGASGRSETQYF	TGTGCCAGCAGCTTAGGGGCTAGCGGGAGATCGGAGACCCAGTACTTC
TRBV4-2	.	.	TRBJ2-7	CASSQEGNRAYEQYF	TGTGCCAGCAGCCAAGAGGGAAACAGGGCCTACGAGCAGTACTTC
TRBV7-2	.	.	TRBJ2-7	CASSLLGAGTQYF	TGTGCCAGCAGCTTATTAGGAGCAGGAACTCAGTACTTC
TRBV6-5	few	.	TRBJ1-2	CASSPGGSRIYTF	TGTGCCAGCAGTCCCGGGGGGTCTCGAATCTACACCTTC
TRBV6-5	.	TRBD2	TRBJ2-1	CATLLAGGLPSEQFF	TGTGCCACTTTACTAGCGGGGGGGCTTCCTAGTGAGCAGTTCTTC
TRBV7-2	.	TRBD1	TRBJ1-3	CASSPRTGMLGNTIYF	TGTGCCAGCAGCCCGCGGACAGGGATGTTAGGAAACACCATATATTTT
TRBV5-4	.	.	TRBJ1-1	CASSFLTGTKGNTEAFF	TGTGCCAGCAGCTTCTTGACAGGAACGAAGGGAAACACTGAAGCTTTCTTT
TRBV29-1	.	TRBD1	TRBJ2-3	CSHQGANADTQYF	TGCAGTCACCAGGGGGCCAATGCAGATACGCAGTATTTT
TRBV7-2	.	TRBD2	TRBJ2-3	CASSLRSLAGGYTDTQYF	TGTGCCAGCAGCTTAAGGTCGCTAGCGGGAGGATACACAGATACGCAGTATTTT
TRBV30	once	.	TRBJ2-5	CAWSGGRQLTQYF	TGTGCCTGGAGTGGGGGCCGCCAGTTGACCCAGTACTTC